A selection of T cell receptor beta chains follows, all from one sample in a study of CD8 T cells in ankylosing spondylitis. TCRdb itself ran the 5' RACE reads through MiXCR, one entry per CDR3 protein. Here the sample spans roughly 130,000 distinct CDR3 sequences, approximately 9.2% being singletons. The specimen sequenced was synovial fluid, either unsorted or a sorted T cell fraction (not recorded which). Receptor source: a male donor with ankylosing spondylitis. The conserved cysteine and the conserved F or W are not part of the CDR3 here.

len	j_gene	v_gene	CDR3aa
11	TRBJ2-2	TRBV29-1	SVGRVDTGELF
11	TRBJ2-2	TRBV29-1	SVNYRVSGELF
7	TRBJ2-7	TRBV5-1	ATRREQY
13	TRBJ2-1	TRBV7-2	ASILTSGGPNEQF
11	TRBJ2-1	TRBV30	AWSVKGHNEQF
11	TRBJ2-3	TRBV10-3	ATLQGRADTQY
15	TRBJ1-6	TRBV4-1	ASSLNNVADDSSPLH
17	TRBJ1-4	TRBV5-1	ASSKRPVGQLATNEKLF
12	TRBJ1-2	TRBV5-6	ASSPNYRNYGYT
16	TRBJ2-2	TRBV6-2/TRBV6-3	ASSSLGLAPTYTGELF
11	TRBJ2-4	TRBV28	ASSLLAGNIQY
10	TRBJ2-7	TRBV20-1	SAQTWTYEQY
14	TRBJ2-2	TRBV5-1	ASSFQGGTNTGELF
13	TRBJ2-7	TRBV6-1	ASRPGTSGNYEQY
10	TRBJ2-7	TRBV20-1	SATTYSQRGY
11	TRBJ1-2	TRBV20-1	SAPEDRGYGYT
11	TRBJ1-1	TRBV5-1	ASSFSSFTEAF
14	TRBJ1-5	TRBV28	ASSLPPQELNQPQH
9	TRBJ2-7	TRBV20-1	SALHSGEQY
12	TRBJ2-5	TRBV29-1	SVEDRGRAETQY
13	TRBJ2-2	TRBV15	ATSRDPGNTGELF
12	TRBJ2-3	TRBV9	ASSVDKGTDTQY
10	TRBJ1-4	TRBV20-1	SARPGDEKLF
11	TRBJ2-1	TRBV14	ASSPYSYNEQF
13	TRBJ1-5	TRBV27	ASSSSGRGVEPQH
12	TRBJ1-4	TRBV20-1	SARHLATNEKLF
11	TRBJ2-3	TRBV11-2	ASSSGTTDTQY
11	TRBJ2-7	TRBV29-1	SGGTRAWEEQY
14	TRBJ2-1	TRBV6-5	ASSSTTTYTYNEQF
14	TRBJ2-1	TRBV4-2	ASSQELRLAVNEQF
13	TRBJ1-2	TRBV5-1	ASSPEPGQIYGYT
12	TRBJ2-1	TRBV20-1	SAPAGEPYNEQF
13	TRBJ1-1	TRBV5-6	ASSPGTAQSTEAF
12	TRBJ1-5	TRBV5-8	ASSLQGGDQPQH
13	TRBJ1-1	TRBV29-1	SVWRYRGLNTEAF
13	TRBJ1-2	TRBV7-2	ASSPQTGGAYGYT
11	TRBJ2-5	TRBV20-1	SALSGSRETQY
11	TRBJ1-5	TRBV4-2	ASSQGRYQPQH
12	TRBJ2-5	TRBV5-1	ASSLGLAGGSQY
13	TRBJ1-2	TRBV7-2	ASSLARDSNYGYT
12	TRBJ2-5	TRBV12-3/TRBV12-4	ASSGAGVGETQY
10	TRBJ1-2	TRBV6-5	ASTGRNYGYT